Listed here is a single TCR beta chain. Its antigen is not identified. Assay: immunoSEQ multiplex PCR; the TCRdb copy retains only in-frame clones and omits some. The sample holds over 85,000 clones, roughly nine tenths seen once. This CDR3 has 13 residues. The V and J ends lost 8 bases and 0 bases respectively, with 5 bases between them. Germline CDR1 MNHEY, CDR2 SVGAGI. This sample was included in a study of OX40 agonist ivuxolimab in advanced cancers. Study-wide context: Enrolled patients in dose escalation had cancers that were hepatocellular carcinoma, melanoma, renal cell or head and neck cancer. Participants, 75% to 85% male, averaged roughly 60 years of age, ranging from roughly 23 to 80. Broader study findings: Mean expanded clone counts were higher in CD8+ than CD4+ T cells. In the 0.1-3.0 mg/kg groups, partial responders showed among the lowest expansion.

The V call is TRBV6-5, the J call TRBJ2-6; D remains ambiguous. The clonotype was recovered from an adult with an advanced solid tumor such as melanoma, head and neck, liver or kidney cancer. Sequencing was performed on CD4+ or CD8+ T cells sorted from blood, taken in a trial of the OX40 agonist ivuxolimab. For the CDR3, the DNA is TGTGCCAGCGCTAACTCTGGGGCCAACGTCCTGACTTTC. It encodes CASANSGANVLTF.